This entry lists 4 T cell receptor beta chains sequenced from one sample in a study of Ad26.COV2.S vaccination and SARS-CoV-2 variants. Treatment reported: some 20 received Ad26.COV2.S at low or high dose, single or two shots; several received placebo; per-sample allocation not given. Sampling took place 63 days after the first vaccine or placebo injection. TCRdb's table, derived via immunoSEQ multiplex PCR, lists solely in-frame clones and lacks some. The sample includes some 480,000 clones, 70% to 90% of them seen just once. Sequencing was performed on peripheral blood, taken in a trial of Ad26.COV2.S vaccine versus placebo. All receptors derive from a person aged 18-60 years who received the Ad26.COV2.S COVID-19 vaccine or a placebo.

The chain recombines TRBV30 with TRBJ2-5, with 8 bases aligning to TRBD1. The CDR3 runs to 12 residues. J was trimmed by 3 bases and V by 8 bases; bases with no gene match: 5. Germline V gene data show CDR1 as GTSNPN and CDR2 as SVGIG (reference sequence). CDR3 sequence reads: CARSGGKETQYF. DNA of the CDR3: TGTGCCCGATCAGGGGGCAAAGAGACCCAGTACTTC.

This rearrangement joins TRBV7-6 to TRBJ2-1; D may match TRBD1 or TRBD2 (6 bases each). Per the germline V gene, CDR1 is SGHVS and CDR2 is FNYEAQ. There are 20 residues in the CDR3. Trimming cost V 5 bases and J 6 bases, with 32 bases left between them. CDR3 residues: CASSPHPGAGLGARGNEQFF. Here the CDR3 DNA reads TGTGCCAGCAGCCCCCACCCGGGGGCGGGCTTGGGGGCTCGGGGCAATGAGCAGTTCTTC.

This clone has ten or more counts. CDR3 sequence reads: CASSVGLGKEQYF. CDR3 sequence (DNA): TGTGCCAGCAGCGTAGGCTTAGGGAAAGAGCAGTACTTC. This chain connects TRBV9 to TRBJ2-7; D ambiguous. Trimming left V 0 bases short and J 7 bases short, with 11 bases between. The CDR3 runs to 13 residues. From germline, CDR1 is SGDLS and CDR2 YYNGEE.

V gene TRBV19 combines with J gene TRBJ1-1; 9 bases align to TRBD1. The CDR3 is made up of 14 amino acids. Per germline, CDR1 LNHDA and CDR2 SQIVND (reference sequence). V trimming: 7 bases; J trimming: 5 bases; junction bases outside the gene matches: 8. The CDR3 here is CASNPTGGATEAFF. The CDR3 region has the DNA TGTGCCAGTAACCCAACAGGGGGCGCTACTGAAGCTTTCTTT.